The sequence of this T cell receptor (beta chain) was determined in a study of cytomegalovirus exposure and HLA in healthy donors. About the research overall: An early data release held some 89 million unique TCRs from HLA-typed donors. Findings and limits, study-wide: TCR beta V- and J-gene trimming, according to a later analysis, was linked to a missense DCLRE1C variant. It was in a later analysis that TCR association rates were seen to vary by HLA locus, highest for DRB1 and lowest for HLA-C.

60 Vbeta and 13 Jbeta primers were used in PCR. Libraries were prepared by immunoSEQ multiplex PCR; TCRdb keeps only in-frame clonotypes and omits some of them. The sample consists of under 200,000 clones, around 80% of them appearing once. Germline assignment: CDR1 ENHRY and CDR2 SYGVKD. V lost 5 bases, J lost 3 bases, and 13 bases lay in between. This CDR3 comprises 14 residues. A note on this clone: Its specificity is unknown.

The study did not record CMV serostatus for this donor. The sequencing input was PBMCs. The chain employs TRBV10-3 and TRBJ2-5; D may be TRBD1 (6 bases). The source is a human donor in good health. The CDR3 DNA reads as TGTGCCATCAGTAAGGACAGAGCTGAAGAGACCCAGTACTTC. Amino acids: CAISKDRAEETQYF.